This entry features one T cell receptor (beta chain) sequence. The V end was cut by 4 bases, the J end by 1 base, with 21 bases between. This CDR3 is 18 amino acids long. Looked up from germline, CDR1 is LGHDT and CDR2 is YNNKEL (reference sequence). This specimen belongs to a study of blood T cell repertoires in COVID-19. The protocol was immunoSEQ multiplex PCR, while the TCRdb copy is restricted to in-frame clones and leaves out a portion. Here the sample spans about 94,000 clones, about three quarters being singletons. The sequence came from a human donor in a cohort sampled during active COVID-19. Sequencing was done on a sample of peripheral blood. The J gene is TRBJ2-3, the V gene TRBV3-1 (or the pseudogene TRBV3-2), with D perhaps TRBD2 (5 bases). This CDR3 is CASSRAPVVGAGTDTQYF. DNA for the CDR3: TGTGCCAGCAGCCGGGCACCGGTAGTGGGAGCGGGCACAGATACGCAGTATTTT.